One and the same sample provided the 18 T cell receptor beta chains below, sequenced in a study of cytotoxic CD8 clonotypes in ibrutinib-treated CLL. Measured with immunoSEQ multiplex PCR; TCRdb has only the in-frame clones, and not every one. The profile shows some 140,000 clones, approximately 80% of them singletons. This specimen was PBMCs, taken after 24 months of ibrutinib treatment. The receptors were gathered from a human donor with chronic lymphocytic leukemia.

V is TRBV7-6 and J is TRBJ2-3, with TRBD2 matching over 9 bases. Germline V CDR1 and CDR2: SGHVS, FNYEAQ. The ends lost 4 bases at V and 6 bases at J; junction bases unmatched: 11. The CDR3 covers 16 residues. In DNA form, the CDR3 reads TGTGCCAGCAGCTCACCTCCGCGGGGGGGTTTGGATACGCAGTATTTT. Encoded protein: CASSSPPRGGLDTQYF. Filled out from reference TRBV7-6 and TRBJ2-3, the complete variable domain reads GAGVSQSPRYKVTKRGQDVALRCDPISGHVSLYWYRQALGQGPEFLTYFNYEAQQDKSGLPNDRFSAERPEGSISTLTIQRTEQRDSAMYRCASSSPPRGGLDTQYFGPGTRLTVL.

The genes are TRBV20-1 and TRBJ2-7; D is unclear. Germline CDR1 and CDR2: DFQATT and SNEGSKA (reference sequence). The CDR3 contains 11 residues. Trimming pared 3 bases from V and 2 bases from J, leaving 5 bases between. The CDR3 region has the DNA TGCAGTGCTAGTGGAACCTACGAGCAGTACTTC. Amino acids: CSASGTYEQYF.

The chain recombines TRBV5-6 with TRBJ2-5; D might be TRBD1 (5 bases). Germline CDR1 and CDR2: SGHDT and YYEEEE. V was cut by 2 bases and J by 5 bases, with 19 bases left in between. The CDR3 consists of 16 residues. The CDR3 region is CASSFFAREEAETQYF. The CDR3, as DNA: TGTGCCAGCAGCTTTTTCGCCAGGGAAGAGGCCGAGACCCAGTACTTC.

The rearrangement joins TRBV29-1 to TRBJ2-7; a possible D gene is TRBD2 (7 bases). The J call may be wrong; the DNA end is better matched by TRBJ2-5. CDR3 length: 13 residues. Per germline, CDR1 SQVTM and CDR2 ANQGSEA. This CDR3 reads CSVWGGDEETQYF. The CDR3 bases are TGCAGCGTTTGGGGGGGCGACGAAGAGACCCAGTACTTC.

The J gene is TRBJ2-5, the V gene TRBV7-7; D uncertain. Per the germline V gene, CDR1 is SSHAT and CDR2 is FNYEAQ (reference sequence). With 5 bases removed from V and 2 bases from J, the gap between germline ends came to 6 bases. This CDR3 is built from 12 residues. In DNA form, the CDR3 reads TGTGCCAGCAGCCCCGGACAAGAGACCCAGTACTTC. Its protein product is CASSPGQETQYF.

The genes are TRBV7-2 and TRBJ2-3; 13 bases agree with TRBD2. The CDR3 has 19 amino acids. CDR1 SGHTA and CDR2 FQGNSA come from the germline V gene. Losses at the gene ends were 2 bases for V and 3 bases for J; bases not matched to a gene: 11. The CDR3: CASSLSGLAGLGGTDTQYF. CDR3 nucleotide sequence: TGTGCCAGCAGCTTATCGGGACTAGCGGGACTGGGGGGTACAGATACGCAGTATTTT.

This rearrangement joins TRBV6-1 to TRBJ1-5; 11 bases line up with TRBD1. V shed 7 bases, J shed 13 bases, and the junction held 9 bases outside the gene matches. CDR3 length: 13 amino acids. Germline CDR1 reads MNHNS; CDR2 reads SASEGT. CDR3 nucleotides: TGTGCCAGCACAGGGACAGGGGGAACTAAGCAGCATTTT. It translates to CASTGTGGTKQHF.

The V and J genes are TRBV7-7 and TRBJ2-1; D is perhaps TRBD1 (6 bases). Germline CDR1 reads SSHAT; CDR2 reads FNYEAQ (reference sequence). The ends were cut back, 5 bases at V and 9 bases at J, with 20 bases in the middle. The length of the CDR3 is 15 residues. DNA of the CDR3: TGTGCCAGCAGCCTCGACAGGACCTCGGGTAGTGAGCAGTTCTTC. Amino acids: CASSLDRTSGSEQFF.

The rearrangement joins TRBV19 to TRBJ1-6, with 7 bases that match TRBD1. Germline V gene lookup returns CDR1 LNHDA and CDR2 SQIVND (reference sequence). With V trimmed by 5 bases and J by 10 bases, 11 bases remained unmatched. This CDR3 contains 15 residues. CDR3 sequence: CASSLARTGGSPLHF. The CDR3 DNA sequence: TGTGCCAGTAGTTTGGCCCGGACAGGCGGGTCACCCCTCCACTTT.

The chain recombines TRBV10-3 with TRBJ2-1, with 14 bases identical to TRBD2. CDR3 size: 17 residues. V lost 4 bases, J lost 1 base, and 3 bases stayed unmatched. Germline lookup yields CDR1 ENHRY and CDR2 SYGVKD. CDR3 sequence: CAISGTSGGRSYNEQFF. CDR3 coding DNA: TGTGCCATCAGTGGGACTAGCGGGGGGCGTTCCTACAATGAGCAGTTCTTC.

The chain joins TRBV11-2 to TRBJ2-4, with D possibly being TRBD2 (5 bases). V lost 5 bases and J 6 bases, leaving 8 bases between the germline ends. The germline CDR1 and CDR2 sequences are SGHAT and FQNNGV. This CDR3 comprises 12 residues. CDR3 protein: CASSLAPNIQYF. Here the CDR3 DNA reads TGTGCCAGCAGCCTAGCACCAAACATTCAGTACTTC.

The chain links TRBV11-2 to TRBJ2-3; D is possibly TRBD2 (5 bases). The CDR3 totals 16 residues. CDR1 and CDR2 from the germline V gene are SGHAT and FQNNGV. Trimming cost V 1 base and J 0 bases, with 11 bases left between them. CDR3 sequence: CASSLVGIPSTDTQYF. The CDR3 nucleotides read TGTGCCAGCAGCTTAGTCGGGATTCCTAGCACAGATACGCAGTATTTT.

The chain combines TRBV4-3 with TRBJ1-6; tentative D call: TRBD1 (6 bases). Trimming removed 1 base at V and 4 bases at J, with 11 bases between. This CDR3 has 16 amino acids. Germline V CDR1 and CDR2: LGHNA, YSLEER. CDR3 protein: CASSQGRTEYNSPLHF. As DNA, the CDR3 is TGCGCCAGCAGCCAAGGCCGGACAGAATATAATTCACCCCTCCACTTT.

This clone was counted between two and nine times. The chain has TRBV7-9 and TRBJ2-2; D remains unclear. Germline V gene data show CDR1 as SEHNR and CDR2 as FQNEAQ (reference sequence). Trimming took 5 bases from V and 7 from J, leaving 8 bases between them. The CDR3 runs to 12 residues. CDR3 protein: CASSPEIGELFF. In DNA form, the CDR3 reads TGTGCCAGCAGCCCCGAAATCGGGGAGCTGTTTTTT.

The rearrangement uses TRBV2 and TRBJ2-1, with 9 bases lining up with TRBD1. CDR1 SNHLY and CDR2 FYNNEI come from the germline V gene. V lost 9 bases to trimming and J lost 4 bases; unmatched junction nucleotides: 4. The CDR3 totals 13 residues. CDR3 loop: CARHGTGYNEQFF. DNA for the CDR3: TGTGCCAGACACGGGACAGGGTACAATGAGCAGTTCTTC.

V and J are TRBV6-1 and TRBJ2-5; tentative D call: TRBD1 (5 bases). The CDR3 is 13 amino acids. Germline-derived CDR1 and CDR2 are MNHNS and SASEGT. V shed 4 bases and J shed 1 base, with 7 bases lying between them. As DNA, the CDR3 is TGTGCCAGCAGTGGGACATTCCAAGAGACCCAGTACTTC. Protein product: CASSGTFQETQYF.

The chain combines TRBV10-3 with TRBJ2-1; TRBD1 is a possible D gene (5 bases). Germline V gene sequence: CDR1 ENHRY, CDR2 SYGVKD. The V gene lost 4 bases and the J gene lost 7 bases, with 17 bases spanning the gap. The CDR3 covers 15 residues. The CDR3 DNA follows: TGTGCCATCAGTGGACGGCAGGGAAGCCCTAATGAGCAGTTCTTC. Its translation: CAISGRQGSPNEQFF.

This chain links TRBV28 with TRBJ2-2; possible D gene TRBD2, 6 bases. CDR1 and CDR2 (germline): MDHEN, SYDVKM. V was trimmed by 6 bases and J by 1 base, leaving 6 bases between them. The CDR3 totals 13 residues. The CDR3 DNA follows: TGTGCCAGCAGGGGGGGGAACACCGGGGAGCTGTTTTTT. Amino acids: CASRGGNTGELFF.